This TCR beta chain was documented in a study of blood T cell repertoires in COVID-19. Sequenced by immunoSEQ multiplex PCR; TCRdb stores in-frame clones only, minus some. The profile covers just under 90,000 clones, with 72% appearing a single time and approximately 15% taken by the ten largest. V trimming: 3 bases; J trimming: 6 bases; junction bases outside the gene matches: 1. CDR3 length equals 15 residues. Germline loops: CDR1 SGHRS, CDR2 YFSETQ. The chain is built from TRBV5-1 and TRBJ2-2; TRBD2 matches at 14 bases. Material for sequencing was peripheral blood. The source is a woman older than 75 with acute or convalescent COVID-19. CDR3 bases: TGCGCCAGCAGCTGGGGACTAGCGGGGGCCGGGGAGCTGTTTTTT. It encodes CASSWGLAGAGELFF.